Below, one T cell receptor beta chain is given with its context. What it binds is not known. The CDR3 is made up of 19 amino acids. Trimming removed 6 bases from V and 0 bases from J; junction bases left unmatched: 17. In germline, CDR1 is MDHEN, CDR2 SYDVKM. These data are taken from a study of radiation and T cells in renal cell carcinoma. Method: immunoSEQ multiplex PCR; TCRdb's copy keeps in-frame clones and lacks some. Among tens of thousands of clones listed, 82% were seen once. Time point noted: baseline pretreatment blood. Described treatment: 15 Gy SBRT to primary tumor, nephrectomy 4 weeks later. Blood was sampled at baseline, 2 weeks and 4 weeks after SBRT. This renal cell carcinoma was of the clear cell type. Study-wide points: Baseline intratumoral clonotype presence is unknown without pretreatment biopsies.

This specimen consisted of blood, obtained from a patient whose treatment included radiotherapy and nephrectomy. The receptor was derived from a man aged 60 to 75 with renal cell carcinoma. V and J are TRBV28 and TRBJ1-5, with 7 positions matching TRBD1. The DNA for the CDR3 is TGTGCCAGCAGCCCCCTACGCAGGGGGGGGGCTTTTAGCAATCAGCCCCAGCATTTT. Translating it yields CASSPLRRGGAFSNQPQHF.